These 31 T cell receptor beta chains were sequenced from one sample in a study of T cell responses to AZD1222 COVID-19 vaccine. Profiling relied on immunoSEQ multiplex PCR, and the TCRdb table lists in-frame clones only, not all of them. This sample has 100,000 to 150,000 clones, with less than 90% found just once. The input for sequencing was peripheral blood, taken on day 0 of AZD1222 vaccination. The receptors here all came from an adult in good health.

The rearrangement joins TRBV7-2 to TRBJ1-2; 9 bases are a match to TRBD1. Per the germline V gene, CDR1 is SGHTA and CDR2 is FQGNSA. J lost 7 bases, V lost 0 bases, and 9 bases had no gene match. The CDR3 is made up of 16 amino acids. CDR3 loop: CASSLAMTGGGSGYTF. CDR3 sequence (DNA): TGTGCCAGCAGCTTAGCCATGACAGGGGGAGGGAGTGGCTACACCTTC.

In regard to this clone: This sample includes further DNA sequences coding for the same CDR3. This chain uses TRBV6-6 with TRBJ1-5, with a tentative D call TRBD1 (5 bases). This CDR3 has 14 amino acids. V shed 0 bases and J shed 6 bases, with 9 bases lying between them. Germline values: CDR1 MNHNY, CDR2 SVGAGI (reference sequence). Here the CDR3 reads CASSYSGRAQPQHF. The CDR3 nucleotides are TGTGCCAGCAGTTACTCGGGCAGGGCTCAGCCCCAGCATTTT.

This chain uses TRBV12-3 or TRBV12-4 with TRBJ1-2; the D gene is possibly TRBD1 (6 bases). There are 13 residues in the CDR3. Between the trimmed V and J ends, which lost 4 bases and 8 bases, there was a span of 14 bases. The CDR3 DNA follows: TGTGCCAGCAGTTGGGGGGGCACCTTGGGCTACACCTTC. This sequence encodes CASSWGGTLGYTF.

A single count supports this clone. This chain joins TRBV5-1 and TRBJ2-5; 8 bases align to TRBD2. V was clipped by 3 bases and J by 4 bases; unmatched bases: 8. The germline gives CDR1 SGHRS, CDR2 YFSETQ. This CDR3 is built from 15 residues. Written as DNA, the CDR3 is TGCGCCAGCAGCTCTCCGGGACTAGGATTAGAGACCCAGTACTTC. Its protein product is CASSSPGLGLETQYF.

This sequence joins TRBV5-1 and TRBJ1-2; tentatively, D is TRBD1 (5 bases). Germline V gene data show CDR1 as SGHRS and CDR2 as YFSETQ. The CDR3 contains 14 residues. V was clipped by 0 bases and J by 8 bases, with 14 bases between them. The CDR3 bases are TGCGCCAGCAGCTTGGACGGGACGGGAGGAGGCTACACCTTC. As protein: CASSLDGTGGGYTF.

The rearrangement uses TRBV18 and TRBJ1-5; no definite D call. The V end was cut by 3 bases, the J end by 7 bases, with 10 bases between. This CDR3 contains 13 residues. Germline CDR1 KGHSH, CDR2 LQKENI. The CDR3 coding sequence is TGTGCCAGCTCACCCGGCACAACCCAGCCCCAGCATTTT. It translates to CASSPGTTQPQHF.

The V call is TRBV7-2, the J call TRBJ1-3; D is unclear. Trimming stripped 5 bases from V and 0 bases from J, with 11 bases between. This CDR3 has 15 amino acids. CDR1 is SGHTA, CDR2 FQGNSA, per germline. The CDR3 here is CASSVGLSSGNTIYF. DNA of the CDR3: TGTGCCAGCAGCGTTGGACTGAGCTCTGGAAACACCATATATTTT.

V and J are TRBV30 and TRBJ1-1; D is unresolved. This CDR3 is 11 amino acids long. V was trimmed by 2 bases and J by 3 bases, leaving 4 bases between them. CDR1 GTSNPN and CDR2 SVGIG come from the germline V gene (reference sequence). CDR3 residues: CAWSRDTEAFF. The CDR3 DNA reads as TGTGCCTGGAGTCGGGACACTGAAGCTTTCTTT. Full variable domain (missing parts from reference TRBV30 and TRBJ1-1): SQTIHQWPATLVQPVGSPLSLECTVEGTSNPNLYWYRQAAGRGLQLLFYSVGIGQISSEVPQNLSASRPQDRQFILSSKKLLLSDSGFYLCAWSRDTEAFFGQGTRLTVV.

The gene calls are TRBV27 and TRBJ2-1, with TRBD2 identical over 13 bases. Trimming took 5 bases from V and 7 from J; bases not matched to a gene: 26. CDR1 MNHEY and CDR2 SMNVEV come from the germline V gene (reference sequence). This CDR3 contains 22 residues. The CDR3 sequence: CASSNILGQGTGRTSGGNEQFF. The CDR3, as DNA: TGTGCCAGCAGTAACATCCTGGGACAGGGGACAGGGAGGACTAGCGGGGGAAATGAGCAGTTCTTC.

The chain recombines TRBV7-8 with TRBJ1-6; TRBD1 might be the D (5 bases). Per the germline V gene, CDR1 is SGHVS and CDR2 is FQNEAQ. CDR3 size: 14 residues. V dropped 1 base and J dropped 5 bases, with 6 bases sitting between them. CDR3 region: CASSLDRNNSPLHF. DNA of the CDR3: TGTGCCAGCAGCTTAGACAGGAATAATTCACCCCTCCACTTT.

The rearrangement uses TRBV7-2 and TRBJ2-7; 8 nucleotides agree with TRBD2. The germline V gene encodes CDR1 SGHTA and CDR2 FQGNSA. With V trimmed by 8 bases and J by 4 bases, 10 bases remained unmatched. This CDR3 is built from 14 residues. Here the CDR3 reads CASLRGSGDYEQYF. Written as DNA, the CDR3 is TGTGCCAGCCTACGGGGTAGCGGGGATTACGAGCAGTACTTC.

The chain recombines TRBV18 with TRBJ1-2, with D possibly being TRBD1 (5 bases). Trimming stripped 3 bases from V and 5 bases from J, with 13 bases between. The CDR3 contains 14 residues. CDR1 and CDR2 from the germline V gene are KGHSH and LQKENI. The CDR3 loop is CASSPTGLGYGYTF. The CDR3 DNA follows: TGTGCCAGCTCACCGACGGGACTCGGGTATGGCTACACCTTC.

This clone was found a few times. The rearrangement links TRBV4-2 to TRBJ2-1; D is unclear. Trimming stripped 0 bases from V and 8 bases from J, with 8 bases between. There are 13 residues in the CDR3. Germline V CDR1 and CDR2: LGHNA, YNFKEQ. The CDR3 loop is CASSQDRLDEQFF. The CDR3 bases are TGTGCCAGCAGCCAAGATAGGCTGGATGAGCAGTTCTTC.

This chain connects TRBV29-1 to TRBJ1-1, with D tentatively TRBD1 (6 bases). The V gene's germline CDR1 is SQVTM and CDR2 ANQGSEA. Trimming removed 7 bases from V and 2 bases from J, with 11 bases in between. This CDR3 is built from 12 residues. CDR3 nucleotides: TGCAGCGGACGGGACACTAACACTGAAGCTTTCTTT. Its protein product is CSGRDTNTEAFF. Filled out from reference TRBV29-1 and TRBJ1-1, the complete variable domain reads SAVISQKPSRDICQRGTSLTIQCQVDSQVTMMFWYRQQPGQSLTLIATANQGSEATYESGFVIDKFPISRPNLTFSTLTVSNMSPEDSSIYLCSGRDTNTEAFFGQGTRLTVV.

CDR3: CASSIQGLGYGYTF. The CDR3 region has the DNA TGTGCCAGTAGTATTCAGGGGCTAGGCTATGGCTACACCTTC. The chain combines TRBV19 with TRBJ1-2; weak D call: TRBD1 (6 bases). Germline CDR1 reads LNHDA; CDR2 reads SQIVND (reference sequence). Trimming cost V 3 bases and J 4 bases, with 12 bases left between them. There are 14 residues in the CDR3.

The rearrangement uses TRBV7-6 and TRBJ2-7, with 7 bases identical to TRBD2. J was trimmed by 9 bases and V by 5 bases; bases with no gene match: 19. Germline V CDR1 and CDR2: SGHVS, FNYEAQ. There are 16 residues in the CDR3. As DNA, the CDR3 is TGTGCCAGCAGCCCCGACAGCAGCGGGAACCCTACGAGGCAGTACTTC. Translation: CASSPDSSGNPTRQYF.

This sequence joins TRBV5-1 and TRBJ2-2; TRBD2 matches 7 bases. The CDR3 extends over 15 amino acids. CDR1 and CDR2 (germline): SGHRS, YFSETQ. J gave up 5 bases and V 0 bases, and 4 bases lay outside the gene matches. This CDR3 is CASSLAAGLTGELFF. The CDR3 bases are TGCGCCAGCAGCTTGGCAGCGGGGTTGACCGGGGAGCTGTTTTTT.

V and J are TRBV30 and TRBJ1-1; unclear D gene. In germline, CDR1 is GTSNPN, CDR2 SVGIG (reference sequence). The length of the CDR3 is 13 residues. V was pared by 0 bases and J by 4 bases, with 9 bases between. This CDR3 reads CAWSVGGGTEAFF. The CDR3 nucleotides are TGTGCCTGGAGTGTAGGCGGTGGCACTGAAGCTTTCTTT.

This clone was observed a few times. V usage is TRBV12-3 or TRBV12-4 and J usage is TRBJ1-2; D is possibly TRBD1 (6 bases). V was trimmed by 2 bases and J by 6 bases, leaving 10 bases between them. The CDR3 is 13 amino acids. The CDR3 region has the DNA TGTGCCAGCAGTTTAAGGCCAGGGGATGGCTACACCTTC. Residues: CASSLRPGDGYTF.

The rearrangement links TRBV7-2 to TRBJ2-2, with D uncertain. V was clipped by 1 base and J by 5 bases, with 8 bases between them. Germline CDR1 SGHTA, CDR2 FQGNSA. CDR3 length equals 14 residues. The CDR3 DNA sequence: TGTGCCAGCAGCTTAGAGCGCTCAACCGGGGAGCTGTTTTTT. Translated: CASSLERSTGELFF.

The rearrangement links TRBV19 to TRBJ2-2; D is unclear. The CDR3 covers 15 residues. CDR1 is LNHDA, CDR2 SQIVND, per germline (reference sequence). V lost 0 bases and J lost 3, with 8 bases in between. CDR3 amino acids: CASSIDQGYTGELFF. CDR3 nucleotide sequence: TGTGCCAGTAGTATAGATCAAGGGTACACCGGGGAGCTGTTTTTT.

This clone was counted once. CDR3 nucleotide sequence: TGTGCCAGCAGTTTAGGAGGGGCAGGCACAGATACGCAGTATTTT. Its protein product is CASSLGGAGTDTQYF. V gene TRBV28 combines with J gene TRBJ2-3; TRBD2 is a possible D gene (6 bases). Germline V gives CDR1 MDHEN, CDR2 SYDVKM. Between the trimmed V and J ends, which lost 2 bases and 1 base, there was a span of 10 bases. CDR3 length equals 15 residues.

Turning to this clone: The same CDR3 also results from other DNA sequences found in this sample. The chain employs TRBV6-1 and TRBJ1-5; weak D call: TRBD1 (5 bases). V was pared by 1 base and J by 4 bases, with 8 bases between. Germline V gene sequence: CDR1 MNHNS, CDR2 SASEGT. The CDR3 has 14 residues. The CDR3 coding sequence is TGTGCCAGCAGTGAAGGACAGCGTAATCAGCCCCAGCATTTT. This encodes CASSEGQRNQPQHF.

J is TRBJ2-6 and V is TRBV5-4; TRBD1 aligns across 11 bases. The CDR3 contains 19 residues. Germline CDR1 and CDR2: SGHNT and YYREEE (reference sequence). Trimming took 4 bases from V and 1 from J; bases not matched to a gene: 10. The CDR3 DNA is TGTGCCAGCAGCCAGGGGGACAGGGGGGCTAAATCTGGGGCCAACGTCCTGACTTTC. Its protein product is CASSQGDRGAKSGANVLTF.

The chain carries TRBV7-3 and TRBJ1-2; no firm D call. CDR3 size: 13 residues. Looked up from germline, CDR1 is SGHTA and CDR2 is FQGTGA. V gave up 2 bases and J gave up 6 bases, with 10 bases separating them. The CDR3, as DNA: TGTGCCAGCAGCTTAGACCCAGGCGATGGCTACACCTTC. The encoded protein is CASSLDPGDGYTF.

This chain joins TRBV7-9 and TRBJ1-1; D is uncertain. The CDR3 extends over 14 amino acids. V shed 5 bases and J shed 1 base, with 11 bases lying between them. Looked up from germline, CDR1 is SEHNR and CDR2 is FQNEAQ (reference sequence). The CDR3 DNA is TGTGCCAGCAGCCTAAGTCAAAAGAACACTGAAGCTTTCTTT. Its translation is CASSLSQKNTEAFF.

The chain is built from TRBV9 and TRBJ1-4; no clear D. Trimming pared 0 bases from V and 8 bases from J, leaving 8 bases between. The CDR3 is made up of 13 amino acids. Germline V gives CDR1 SGDLS, CDR2 YYNGEE. For the CDR3, the DNA is TGTGCCAGCAGCGTAGGGTTCGGCGAAAAACTGTTTTTT. Translating gives CASSVGFGEKLFF. The full variable domain, rest sourced from reference TRBV9 and TRBJ1-4, is DSGVTQTPKHLITATGQRVTLRCSPRSGDLSVYWYQQSLDQGLQFLIQYYNGEERAKGNILERFSAQQFPDLHSELNLSSLELGDSALYFCASSVGFGEKLFFGSGTQLSVL.

The chain is built from TRBV5-6 and TRBJ1-6; TRBD1 is a possible D gene (5 bases). The CDR3 consists of 17 residues. Trimming stripped 4 bases from V and 0 bases from J, with 14 bases between. Germline CDR1 is SGHDT and CDR2 is YYEEEE. The DNA for the CDR3 is TGTGCCAGCAGCCTGTTGGCGGGGGTCTCCTATAATTCACCCCTCCACTTT. This sequence encodes CASSLLAGVSYNSPLHF.

This clone showed up just once. The chain joins TRBV27 to TRBJ2-1; 7 nucleotides match TRBD1. The CDR3 is 13 amino acids. V trimming: 4 bases; J trimming: 4 bases; junction bases outside the gene matches: 1. CDR1 and CDR2 from the germline V gene are MNHEY and SMNVEV (reference sequence). The CDR3 loop is CASSSGQYNEQFF. Here the CDR3 DNA reads TGTGCCAGCAGTTCGGGACAGTACAATGAGCAGTTCTTC.

This clone was observed a handful of times. V gene TRBV11-2 combines with J gene TRBJ2-7; possibly TRBD1 for D (6 bases). The V gene lost 5 bases and the J gene lost 2 bases, with 22 bases spanning the gap. The CDR3 has 17 amino acids. CDR1 is SGHAT and CDR2 is FQNNGV in the germline V gene. CDR3 nucleotides: TGTGCCAGCAGCCCCCATACAGGGCTCCCGAAGGCCTACGAGCAGTACTTC. It codes for CASSPHTGLPKAYEQYF.

The chain uses TRBV20-1 and TRBJ2-3; no definite D call. V was cut by 6 bases and J by 14 bases, with 18 bases left in between. CDR1 and CDR2 (germline): DFQATT, SNEGSKA (reference sequence). This CDR3 region has 11 residues. The DNA for the CDR3 is TGCAGTGCCGTGGATGCCAACGTGGGGTATTTT. This sequence encodes CSAVDANVGYF.